This TCR beta chain was identified during a study of T-cell memory formation after mild COVID-19. Study-wide findings and caveats: CD4+ bias marked clones expanding day 15 to 37, unlike balanced contracting clones.

Libraries for TCRalpha and TCRbeta carried sample barcodes and unique molecular identifiers via 5'RACE. From the 5' RACE reads, TCRdb called clonotypes with MiXCR, one entry per CDR3 protein. The profile covers around 430,000 distinct CDR3 sequences, with more than 15% appearing a single time and 20% to 25% taken by the ten largest. As for this clonotype: What it binds is not known.

This TCR was recovered from a man between 18 and 35 years old who had mild COVID-19 (a few samples of this study predate the infection). Cell type and time point are not known. The specimen sequenced was PBMCs or a T cell subset sorted from them (not recorded which).

The CDR3 is CSARSSYEQYF. As DNA, the CDR3 is TGCAGTGCGCGTAGCAGCTACGAGCAGTACTTC. The rearrangement uses TRBV20-1 and TRBJ2-7; D call uncertain. The CDR3 contains 11 residues. V lost 6 bases to trimming and J lost 3 bases, with 9 bases between them. Germline CDR1 and CDR2: DFQATT and SNEGSKA (reference sequence).